This T cell receptor beta chain was documented in a study of STAT5B mutations in CD4+ large granular lymphocyte leukemia. From germline, CDR1 is GTSNPN and CDR2 SVGIG (reference sequence). V was pared by 3 bases and J by 4 bases, with 12 bases between. The CDR3 totals 13 residues. Sequencing used immunoSEQ multiplex PCR; TCRdb keeps in-frame clones, though not all of them. The sample includes some 30,000 clones, over 70% of them seen just once. Sequencing was performed on CD4+ T cells from blood buffy coats. The TCR comes from a human donor in good health. The rearrangement links TRBV30 to TRBJ1-2; D gene uncertain. CDR3 region: CAWRPAGLYGYTF. CDR3 DNA: TGTGCCTGGAGACCCGCCGGCCTCTATGGCTACACCTTC.